This TCR beta chain was documented in a study of PD-L1 blockade in urothelial cancer. In the study overall: Intravenous atezolizumab, 1,200 mg every 3 weeks, was begun by patients around 2014. Between 0 and 3 prior chemotherapy regimens had been given to patients.

The sample's time point: pretreatment peripheral blood. Notes on this clone: Its specificity is not known.

Study-level results: Durable benefit accompanied greater 3-week expansion of tumor-associated blood clones.

Each PCR reaction had synthetic TCR analog templates spiked into it. Assay used: immunoSEQ multiplex PCR; TCRdb lists only in-frame clones, some missing. The sample includes about 93,000 clones, 85% to 90% of them seen just once. The TCR sequence derives from a man aged 55-75 years with urothelial cancer. This specimen consisted of PBMCs, obtained around atezolizumab (anti-PD-L1) treatment.

The CDR3 spells CASSQGGSNQPQHF. In DNA form, the CDR3 reads TGTGCCAGTAGTCAGGGTGGGAGCAATCAGCCCCAGCATTTT. The rearrangement links TRBV19 to TRBJ1-5; possibly TRBD1 for D (5 bases). The V end lost 5 bases, the J end lost 1 base, and 9 bases lay between the germline ends. CDR1 and CDR2 from the germline V gene are LNHDA and SQIVND (reference sequence). This CDR3 is 14 amino acids long.